The 10 T cell receptor beta chains below come from one sample, sequenced in a study of blood T cell repertoires in COVID-19. Sequencing was performed with immunoSEQ multiplex PCR; in TCRdb, only in-frame clones are kept and a portion is missing. Counted here are about 200,000 clones, approximately 81% occurring once; the ten biggest clones make up 4.5% to 5%. The sample taken for sequencing was peripheral blood. These receptor sequences come from a woman older than 75 with acute or convalescent COVID-19.

The chain recombines TRBV6-6 with TRBJ1-6; D might be TRBD1 (6 bases). This CDR3 comprises 17 residues. Germline lookup yields CDR1 MNHNY and CDR2 SVGAGI (reference sequence). V was pared by 5 bases and J by 7 bases, with 21 bases between. The CDR3 region is CASSRKTGTTLNSPLHF. Here the CDR3 DNA reads TGTGCCAGCAGTCGTAAGACAGGCACCACCCTAAATTCACCCCTCCACTTT.

The chain links TRBV28 to TRBJ1-1; D remains unclear. Germline loops: CDR1 MDHEN, CDR2 SYDVKM. The V gene lost 5 bases and the J gene lost 0 bases, with 10 bases spanning the gap. This CDR3 spans 14 amino acids. CDR3 in DNA: TGTGCCAGCAGTCCCCACGGTGTGAACACTGAAGCTTTCTTT. Encoded protein: CASSPHGVNTEAFF.

This clone was recorded once. The V gene is TRBV5-1, the J gene TRBJ2-5, with 7 bases aligning to TRBD2. With V trimmed by 0 bases and J by 4 bases, 3 bases remained unmatched. The CDR3 is made up of 14 amino acids. Germline V gene lookup returns CDR1 SGHRS and CDR2 YFSETQ. The CDR3 region has the DNA TGCGCCAGCAGCTTGGCGGCGGGAGCAGAGACCCAGTACTTC. Amino acid sequence: CASSLAAGAETQYF.

The chain couples TRBV7-2 to TRBJ2-5; D is unclear. The CDR3 length is 13 residues. Trimming shortened V by 3 bases and J by 4 bases, and 9 bases separated the two germline ends. Germline V gives CDR1 SGHTA, CDR2 FQGNSA. The CDR3 nucleotides read TGTGCCAGCAGCTTTTCTAGAGGAGAGACCCAGTACTTC. It codes for CASSFSRGETQYF.

V gene TRBV7-9 combines with J gene TRBJ2-5; D not certain. The germline gives CDR1 SEHNR, CDR2 FQNEAQ (reference sequence). Trimming took 2 bases from V and 2 from J, leaving 6 bases between them. This CDR3 has 13 amino acids. The CDR3 nucleotides read TGTGCCAGCAGCTTATTCCAGCAAGAGACCCAGTACTTC. This sequence encodes CASSLFQQETQYF.

The J gene is TRBJ2-7, the V gene TRBV2, with TRBD2 identical over 7 bases. Germline V gives CDR1 SNHLY, CDR2 FYNNEI. This CDR3 comprises 14 residues. V lost 6 bases, J lost 2 bases, and 7 bases stayed unmatched. The CDR3 nucleotides are TGTGCCAGCAGAACTAGCGTACGAACCTACGAGCAGTACTTC. Its translation: CASRTSVRTYEQYF.

The V gene is TRBV7-9, the J gene TRBJ1-1; D remains ambiguous. The V gene lost 3 bases and the J gene lost 5 bases, with 10 bases spanning the gap. The CDR3 length is 13 residues. The V gene's germline CDR1 is SEHNR and CDR2 FQNEAQ (reference sequence). Written as DNA, the CDR3 is TGTGCCAGCAGCTTCCTGGGAGGGACTGAAGCTTTCTTT. Its translation is CASSFLGGTEAFF.

The rearrangement joins TRBV5-1 to TRBJ2-1, with 11 bases fitting TRBD2. The germline V gene encodes CDR1 SGHRS and CDR2 YFSETQ. V was pared by 3 bases and J by 1 base, with 3 bases of the junction left unmatched. The CDR3 has 16 residues. CDR3 sequence (DNA): TGCGCCAGCAGCTCGGGACTAGCGGTTTCCTACAATGAGCAGTTCTTC. Translated, it gives CASSSGLAVSYNEQFF. The complete variable domain, with remaining parts taken from reference TRBV5-1 and TRBJ2-1, reads KAGVTQTPRYLIKTRGQQVTLSCSPISGHRSVSWYQQTPGQGLQFLFEYFSETQRNKGNFPGRFSGRQFSNSRSEMNVSTLELGDSALYLCASSSGLAVSYNEQFFGPGTRLTVL.

The V gene is TRBV18, the J gene TRBJ1-1, with D uncertain. The V end was cut by 3 bases, the J end by 8 bases, with 13 bases between. This CDR3 has 13 residues. Germline-derived CDR1 and CDR2 are KGHSH and LQKENI. DNA for the CDR3: TGTGCCAGCTCACCGCCTCGCGAAGCCGAAGCTTTCTTT. This codes for CASSPPREAEAFF.

The CDR3 coding sequence is TGTGCCAGCAGCTTATTGGGACTAGCGGGAGGAATAGAAGAGACCCAGTACTTC. The encoded protein is CASSLLGLAGGIEETQYF. The gene calls are TRBV5-6 and TRBJ2-5; 15 nucleotides agree with TRBD2. CDR1 and CDR2 (germline): SGHDT, YYEEEE. J gave up 3 bases and V 2 bases, and 8 bases lay outside the gene matches. The CDR3 runs 18 residues. The full variable domain, with the rest looked up from reference TRBV5-6 and TRBJ2-5, is DAGVTQSPTHLIKTRGQQVTLRCSPKSGHDTVSWYQQALGQGPQFIFQYYEEEERQRGNFPDRFSGHQFPNYSSELNVNALLLGDSALYLCASSLLGLAGGIEETQYFGPGTRLLVL.